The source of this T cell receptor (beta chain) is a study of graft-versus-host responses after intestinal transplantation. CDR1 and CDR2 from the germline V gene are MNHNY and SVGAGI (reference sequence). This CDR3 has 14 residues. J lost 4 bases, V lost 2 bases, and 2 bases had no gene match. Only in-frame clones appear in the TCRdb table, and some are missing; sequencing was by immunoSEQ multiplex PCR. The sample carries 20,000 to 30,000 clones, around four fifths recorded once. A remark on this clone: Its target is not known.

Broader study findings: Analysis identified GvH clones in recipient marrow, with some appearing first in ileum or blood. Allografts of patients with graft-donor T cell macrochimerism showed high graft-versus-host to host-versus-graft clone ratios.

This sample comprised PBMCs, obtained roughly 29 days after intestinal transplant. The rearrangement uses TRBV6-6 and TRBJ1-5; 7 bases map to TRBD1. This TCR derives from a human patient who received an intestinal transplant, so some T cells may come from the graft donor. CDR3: CASSYLDRNQPQHF. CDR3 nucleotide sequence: TGTGCCAGCAGTTACCTGGACAGGAATCAGCCCCAGCATTTT.